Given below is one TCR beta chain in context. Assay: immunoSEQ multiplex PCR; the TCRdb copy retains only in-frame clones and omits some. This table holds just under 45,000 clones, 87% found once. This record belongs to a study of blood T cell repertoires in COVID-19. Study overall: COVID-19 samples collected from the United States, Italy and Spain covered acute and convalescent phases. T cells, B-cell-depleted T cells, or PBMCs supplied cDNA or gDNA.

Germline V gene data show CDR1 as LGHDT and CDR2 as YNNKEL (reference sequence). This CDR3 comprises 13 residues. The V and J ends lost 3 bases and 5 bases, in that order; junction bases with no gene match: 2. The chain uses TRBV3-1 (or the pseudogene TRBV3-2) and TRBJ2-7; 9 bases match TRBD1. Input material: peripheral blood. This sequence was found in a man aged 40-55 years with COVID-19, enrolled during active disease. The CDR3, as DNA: TGTGCCAGCAGCCAGGGACAGGGTGACGAGCAGTACTTC. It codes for CASSQGQGDEQYF.